This TCR beta chain was documented in a study of shared clonotypes between healthy human individuals. Around 310 ng DNA, some 30,000 T cell genomes, went into unsorted PBMC replicate PCRs. Produced via immunoSEQ multiplex PCR; TCRdb's table is partial and in-frame only. Here the sample spans about 520,000 clones, 70% to 85% being singletons. V dropped 4 bases and J dropped 3 bases, with 20 bases sitting between them. The CDR3 sequence is 16 residues long. From germline, CDR1 is SGHRS and CDR2 YFSETQ. The receptor's source is a woman in her forties in good health. Some clones in this sample may be carry-over from other donors' samples. V is TRBV5-1 and J is TRBJ2-7, with D perhaps TRBD1 (6 bases). The source material was PBMCs. The CDR3 coding sequence is TGCGCCAGCAGCCCAACATTGGCAGGGGTCGGCTACGAGCAGTACTTC. Protein: CASSPTLAGVGYEQYF.